The clone carrying this TCR beta chain was seen a single time. This sample is drawn from a study of blood T cell repertoires in COVID-19. Assignments of participants to cohorts depended upon their own reported clinical history. The V gene end was trimmed by 3 bases and the J gene end by 7 bases; junction bases not matched to a gene: 9. The germline gives CDR1 MDHEN, CDR2 SYDVKM. The length of the CDR3 is 15 residues. Data came from immunoSEQ multiplex PCR; TCRdb stores just in-frame clones and leaves some out. The sample holds about 280,000 clones, 70% to 90% seen once. The sequencing input was PBMCs or T cells enriched from blood (not recorded which). The TCR was taken from a woman aged 55 to 70 in a cohort exposed to, infected with or recovered from COVID-19 (not recorded which). The chain combines TRBV28 with TRBJ1-2, with 9 positions matching TRBD1. The CDR3 region has the DNA TGTGCCAGCAGTTTGGCAGGACAGGGGTACTCTGGCTACACCTTC. Residues: CASSLAGQGYSGYTF.